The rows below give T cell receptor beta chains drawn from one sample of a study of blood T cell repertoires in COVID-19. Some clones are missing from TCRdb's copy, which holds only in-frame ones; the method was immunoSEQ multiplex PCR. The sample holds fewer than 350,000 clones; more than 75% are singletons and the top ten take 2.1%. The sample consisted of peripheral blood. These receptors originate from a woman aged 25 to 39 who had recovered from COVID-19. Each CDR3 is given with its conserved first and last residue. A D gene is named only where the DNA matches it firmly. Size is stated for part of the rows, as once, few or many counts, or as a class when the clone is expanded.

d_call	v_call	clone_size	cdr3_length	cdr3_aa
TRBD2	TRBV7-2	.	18	CASSLPNTSGRIIDTQYF
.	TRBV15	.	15	CATSLDSNSNQPQHF
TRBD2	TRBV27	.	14	CASSPGLAPDTQYF
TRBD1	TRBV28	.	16	CASSYPRDRGGYEQYF
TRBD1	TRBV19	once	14	CASSTRTGDYGYTF
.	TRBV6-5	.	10	CATHWGEAFF
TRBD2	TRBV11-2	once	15	CASSLVGGVYNEQFF
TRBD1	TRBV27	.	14	CASSSTGGLSEAFF
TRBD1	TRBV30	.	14	CAWNQQGMHYEQYF
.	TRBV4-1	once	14	CASSDRMANTEAFF
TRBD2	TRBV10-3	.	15	CAISPGLAGANEQYF
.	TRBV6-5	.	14	CASTRDTLTQPQHF
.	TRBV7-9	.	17	CASSPPLMEGIPYEQYF
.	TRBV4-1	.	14	CASSQEPSYPEQYF
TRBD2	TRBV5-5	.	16	CASSTRLARGDNEQFF
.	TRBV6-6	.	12	CASSYDSTRAFF
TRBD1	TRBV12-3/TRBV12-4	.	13	CASSSTGDNEQFF
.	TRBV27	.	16	CASSLEGPGAVGEQFF
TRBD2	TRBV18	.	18	CASSSFSGSMGNTGELFF
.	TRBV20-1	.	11	CSAEGTDTQYF
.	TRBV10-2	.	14	CASSDLGAGPTQYF
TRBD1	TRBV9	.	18	CASSPNIYQTGMGNEQFF
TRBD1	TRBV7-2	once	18	CASSRLRGQNLIDEKLFF
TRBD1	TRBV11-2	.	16	CASSKTGGGMNTEAFF
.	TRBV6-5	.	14	CASSLGPAYNEQFF
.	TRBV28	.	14	CASSFRGGGTEAFF
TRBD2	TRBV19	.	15	CASSSGLSGTNEQFF
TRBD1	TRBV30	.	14	CAWSEGTGPYEQYF
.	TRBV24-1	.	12	CATGLDTGELFF
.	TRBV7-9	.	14	CATSSGSTTGELFF
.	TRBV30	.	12	CARRGSTDTQYF
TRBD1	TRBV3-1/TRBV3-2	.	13	CASSRTGDSPLHF
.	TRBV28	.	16	CASWSGSQVAGNTIYF
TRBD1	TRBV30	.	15	CAWATGVPNGGEAFF
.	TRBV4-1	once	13	CASSQDRGYEQYF